The T cell receptor beta chain under discussion was sequenced for a study of blood T cells in healthy people across ages. There were healthy Caucasian individuals from Russia, aged roughly 6 to 100, serving as donors. Sample-barcoded 5' priming and a J-beta primer mix drove a second PCR of roughly 6 to 12 cycles. In TCRdb, the 5' RACE reads were re-called with MiXCR into one record per CDR3 protein. Of fewer than 2 million distinct CDR3 sequences detected, around 40% appear once; the ten largest clones hold roughly 24%. Study conclusions and caveats: Among long-lived donors, naive CD4+ cells were more numerous and diversity higher than in aged donors.

V trimming: 1 base; J trimming: 7 bases; junction bases outside the gene matches: 5. CDR1 SEHNR and CDR2 FQNEAQ come from the germline V gene (reference sequence). This CDR3 contains 14 residues. A note on this clonotype: Its antigen is not known.

The V gene is TRBV7-9, the J gene TRBJ1-1; 8 bases fit TRBD1. This TCR derives from a human donor in good health. Sequenced material: blood. The CDR3 coding sequence is TGTGCCAGCAGCTTAGACAGGGGGTTCGGTGAAGCTTTCTTT. Protein sequence: CASSLDRGFGEAFF. The full variable domain, its missing parts supplied by reference TRBV7-9 and TRBJ1-1, is DTGVSQNPRHKITKRGQNVTFRCDPISEHNRLYWYRQTLGQGPEFLTYFQNEAQLEKSRLLSDRFSAERPKGSFSTLEIQRTEQGDSAMYLCASSLDRGFGEAFFGQGTRLTVV.